This TCR beta chain was retrieved from a study of blood T cell repertoires in COVID-19. Across the study: Acute and convalescent COVID-19 samples came from the United States, Italy and Spain. The analysed material was cDNA or gDNA that came from T cells, B-cell-depleted T cells, or PBMCs.

The CDR3 is 13 residues long. The trim removed 6 bases at V and 6 bases at J, leaving 5 bases unmatched. CDR1 and CDR2 from the germline V gene are SEHNR and FQNEAQ (reference sequence). Under the authors' procedure: Researchers report that nucleated cell counts were estimated from reference gene primer amplification. The data were produced by immunoSEQ multiplex PCR, yet TCRdb's version contains in-frame clones alone and is incomplete. Clone size and the V and J calls come from that table; the DNA yielded D and trimming. The sample lists roughly 140,000 clones, 75% to 85% occurring once. This TCR was recovered from a man in his 60s with active or convalescent COVID-19. What was sequenced was peripheral blood. The chain links TRBV7-9 to TRBJ2-1; 7 bases line up with TRBD2. The DNA for the CDR3 is TGTGCCAGCAGTAGGCTAGCGGCCAATGAGCAGTTCTTC. Translating it yields CASSRLAANEQFF.